The clone carrying this TCR beta chain was counted at least ten times. As yet, its antigen is unknown. These data originate in a study of T cells in Graves' hyperthyroidism and ophthalmopathy. On the study more broadly: Blood was drawn when the patient was first diagnosed and still untreated. Whole-study findings and limits: Most clonotypes expanded in the thyroid (above 0.001) were also present in blood.

Uncontrolled infection, other autoimmune disease, pregnancy and lactation each barred patients from inclusion. About 9.4 ml fresh peripheral blood yielded the PBMCs. From RNA transcripts, TCR beta CDR3 regions were amplified. TCR CDR3 regions were first amplified by RT-PCR with HTBI primers. TCRdb called the multiplex PCR reads again in MiXCR, with one record for every CDR3 protein. This table holds fewer than 650,000 distinct CDR3 sequences, 14% found once. Material: blood. The TCR sequence derives from a woman in her forties with Graves' hyperthyroidism.

The CDR3 region has the DNA TGTGCCAGCATCCCTAGCACAGCCGCCAGGGGTGAAAAACTGTTTTTT. Translation: CASIPSTAARGEKLFF. This chain joins TRBV28 and TRBJ1-4; D is possibly TRBD1 (6 bases). The CDR3 spans 16 residues. Germline-derived CDR1 and CDR2 are MDHEN and SYDVKM. V lost 7 bases and J lost 7, with 22 bases in between.